The 18 T cell receptor beta chains given below trace back to one sample, sequenced in a study of T cell clonality in common variable immunodeficiency (dated by TCRdb to about 2015). The library was produced with the immunoSEQ multiplex PCR assay. TCRdb provides this immuneACCESS table in a form limited to in-frame rearrangements. Some clones are lacking; in checked studies, under half of them reflect an unresolved V gene, and why the rest are absent is not known. Here the sample lists around 39,000 clones, none seen once only. The ten largest account for approximately 3.2% of the sample. Sequencing input: peripheral blood mononuclear cells. Every receptor here comes from a person aged 18-70 years in good health.

This clone appeared many times. The CDR3 is cut off 3 residues early in the read; its end comes from the germline J gene. This chain links TRBV19 with TRBJ1-1; the D gene is possibly TRBD1 (5 bases). V gave up 2 bases and J gave up 1 base, with 11 bases separating them. This CDR3 contains 15 residues. Germline V gene sequence: CDR1 LNHDA, CDR2 SQIVND (reference sequence). This CDR3 reads CASSIRGVANTEAFF. CDR3 DNA, as far as it was read: TGTGCCAGTAGTATAAGGGGCGTCGCGAACACTGAA.

This clone was recorded many times. The CDR3 end is not reached by the read, which stops 3 residues before it; the germline J gene fills it in. V usage is TRBV5-1 and J usage is TRBJ1-1, with 8 bases identical to TRBD1. The length of the CDR3 is 13 residues. Germline assignment: CDR1 SGHRS and CDR2 YFSETQ. V trimming: 5 bases; J trimming: 4 bases; junction bases outside the gene matches: 4. The CDR3 sequence is CASRHTGGTEAFF. Incomplete CDR3 DNA: TGCGCCAGCAGACATACAGGGGGCACTGAA.

In its sample, this clone was seen many times. The read finishes 3 residues shy of the CDR3 end, and the germline J gene is used to complete it. V and J are TRBV13 and TRBJ1-2, with TRBD1 matching 10 bases. After removal of 0 bases from V and 6 bases from J, the junction contained 4 bases not matched to a gene. This CDR3 is built from 15 residues. The germline CDR1 and CDR2 sequences are PRHDT and FYEKMQ (reference sequence). The sequenced part of the CDR3 DNA is TGTGCCAGCAGCTTAGGGACAGGGGGCCTAGATGGC. This gives the protein CASSLGTGGLDG. The entire CDR3 is CASSLGTGGLDGYTF. Filled out from reference TRBV13 and TRBJ1-2, the complete variable domain reads AAGVIQSPRHLIKEKRETATLKCYPIPRHDTVYWYQQGPGQDPQFLISFYEKMQSDKGSIPDRFSAQQFSDYHSELNMSSLELGDSALYFCASSLGTGGLDGYTFGSGTRLTVV.

This clone was counted many times. CDR3 DNA (partial): TGTGCCAGCGGTGCGGGCATGAACACTGAA. Translation: CASGAGMNTE. Given in full, the CDR3 is CASGAGMNTEAFF. This chain joins TRBV6-2 or TRBV6-3 and TRBJ1-1; D not resolved. From the germline J gene comes the end of the CDR3, since the read stops 3 residues before it. This CDR3 spans 13 amino acids. Germline V gene data show CDR1 as MNHEY and CDR2 as SVGEGT. Between the trimmed V and J ends, which lost 8 bases and 0 bases, there was a span of 10 bases.

This clone was found many times. The read terminates 3 residues ahead of where the CDR3 ends, so the germline J gene completes it. V usage is TRBV12-3 or TRBV12-4 and J usage is TRBJ2-2, with a weak D call TRBD1 (6 bases). The CDR3 is made up of 15 amino acids. Trimming removed 5 bases from V and 2 bases from J, with 12 bases in between. CDR3 DNA, as far as it was read: TGTGCCAGCAGTCCCACGGACAGAAACACCGGGGAG. Translated: CASSPTDRNTGE. The full CDR3 is CASSPTDRNTGELFF.

Ten or more counts support this clone. Read coverage stops 3 residues before the CDR3 terminus; the germline J gene supplies the remainder. The rearrangement uses TRBV4-2 and TRBJ2-1; TRBD2 matches 10 bases. V lost 0 bases, J lost 0 bases, and 2 bases stayed unmatched. CDR3 size: 17 residues. Germline CDR1 LGHNA, CDR2 YNFKEQ. The CDR3 loop is CASSQDPSGSSYNEQFF. The CDR3 DNA, read in part, is TGTGCCAGCAGCCAAGATCCTAGCGGGAGCTCCTACAATGAG.

This clone appeared a few times. Read data end 3 residues before the CDR3 end; the end is taken from the germline J gene. This chain links TRBV11-1 with TRBJ1-1; unclear D gene. V dropped 5 bases and J dropped 6 bases, with 13 bases sitting between them. The CDR3 consists of 13 residues. In germline, CDR1 is SGHAT, CDR2 FQDESV (reference sequence). This chain's CDR3 is CASSITVSAEAFF. The sequenced part of the CDR3 DNA is TGTGCCAGCAGCATTACAGTTTCTGCTGAA. Variable domain in full (rest from reference TRBV11-1 and TRBJ1-1): EAEVAQSPRYKITEKSQAVAFWCDPISGHATLYWYRQILGQGPELLVQFQDESVVDDSQLPKDRFSAERLKGVDSTLKIQPAELGDSAMYLCASSITVSAEAFFGQGTRLTVV.

This clone was counted many times. The read terminates 3 residues ahead of where the CDR3 ends, so the germline J gene completes it. The genes are TRBV18 and TRBJ2-1, with TRBD2 matching 8 bases. V was clipped by 0 bases and J by 8 bases; unmatched bases: 3. CDR1 KGHSH and CDR2 LQKENI come from the germline V gene. The CDR3 length is 14 residues. The part of the CDR3 DNA that was read is TGTGCCAGCTCACCACCCGGACTAGCCCATGAG. Its translation: CASSPPGLAHE. The whole CDR3 protein reads CASSPPGLAHEQFF. Looking up the rest from reference TRBV18 and TRBJ2-1 gives the full variable domain: NAGVMQNPRHLVRRRGQEARLRCSPMKGHSHVYWYRQLPEEGLKFMVYLQKENIIDESGMPKERFSAEFPKEGPSILRIQQVVRGDSAAYFCASSPPGLAHEQFFGPGTRLTVL.

This clone has at least ten counts. The read stops 3 residues short of the end of the CDR3; the missing end is completed from the germline J gene. The chain employs TRBV7-9 and TRBJ2-7; D may be TRBD1 (5 bases). The CDR3 length is 14 residues. Trimming took off 4 bases at V and 1 base at J, with 11 bases between the two ends. Germline CDR1 is SEHNR and CDR2 is FQNEAQ (reference sequence). Partial CDR3 DNA: TGTGCCAGCAGCTCCTCAGGGCGATCCTACGAG. Residues: CASSSSGRSYE. The whole CDR3 region reads CASSSSGRSYEQYF.

This clone was seen at least ten times. The read terminates 3 residues before the CDR3 end, so the remaining end is supplied by the germline J gene. The chain couples TRBV6-4 to TRBJ1-4; possibly TRBD1 for D (5 bases). This CDR3 has 17 residues. V lost 4 bases and J lost 5, with 20 bases in between. Germline V gene sequence: CDR1 MRHNA, CDR2 SNTAGT. Partial CDR3 DNA: TGTGCCAGCAGTGTCTCTATAGTGCAGGGTGAAAATGAAAAA. It translates to CASSVSIVQGENEK. The CDR3 reads in full as CASSVSIVQGENEKLFF.

This clone showed up many times. The CDR3 end is not reached by the read, which stops 3 residues before it; the germline J gene fills it in. The chain employs TRBV20-1 and TRBJ1-5; 8 positions match TRBD1. J gave up 1 base and V 0 bases, and 11 bases lay outside the gene matches. CDR1 is DFQATT, CDR2 SNEGSKA, per germline (reference sequence). The CDR3 is 18 residues long. CDR3 region: CSARELLGQGGSNQPQHF. Incomplete CDR3 DNA: TGCAGTGCTAGAGAGTTGCTCGGACAGGGCGGAAGCAATCAGCCC.

Worth noting for this clone: Read coverage stops 3 residues before the CDR3 terminus; the germline J gene supplies the remainder. This chain uses TRBV13 with TRBJ2-7; 10 bases fit TRBD2. Germline V CDR1 and CDR2: PRHDT, FYEKMQ (reference sequence). J gave up 2 bases and V 5 bases, and 21 bases lay outside the gene matches. The CDR3 runs to 20 residues. The CDR3 DNA, read in part, is TGTGCCAGCAGCCCTTCTTTGGGGACTAGCGCACCCCGAGGCACCTACGAG. The encoded protein is CASSPSLGTSAPRGTYE. The entire CDR3 sequence reads CASSPSLGTSAPRGTYEQYF.

This clone came up many times. The sequence runs out 3 residues before the end of the CDR3; the remainder is reconstructed from the germline J gene. This chain joins TRBV5-1 and TRBJ2-7; 11 positions match TRBD2. Trimming took 6 bases from V and 0 from J; bases not matched to a gene: 2. CDR1 SGHRS and CDR2 YFSETQ come from the germline V gene. The CDR3 has 14 amino acids. The CDR3 loop is CASKTSGGSYEQYF. The sequenced CDR3 bases are TGCGCCAGCAAAACTAGCGGGGGCTCCTACGAG. The complete variable domain, with remaining parts taken from reference TRBV5-1 and TRBJ2-7, reads KAGVTQTPRYLIKTRGQQVTLSCSPISGHRSVSWYQQTPGQGLQFLFEYFSETQRNKGNFPGRFSGRQFSNSRSEMNVSTLELGDSALYLCASKTSGGSYEQYFGPGTRLTVT.

This clone was picked up many times. The read ends 3 residues shy of where the CDR3 ends; the end is completed using the germline J gene. This rearrangement joins TRBV5-1 to TRBJ2-3; TRBD2 might be the D (6 bases). Germline CDR1 reads SGHRS; CDR2 reads YFSETQ. This CDR3 spans 15 amino acids. Trimming cost V 6 bases and J 2 bases, with 16 bases left between them. The DNA read from the CDR3 is TGCGCCAGCAACGAGATAGCGGCGTTCACAGATACG. Translating it yields CASNEIAAFTDT. From start to end, the CDR3 is CASNEIAAFTDTQYF.

This clone has a count of ten or more. The read ends 3 residues shy of where the CDR3 ends; the end is completed using the germline J gene. This sequence joins TRBV19 and TRBJ2-1; possible D gene TRBD1, 6 bases. The CDR3 runs 17 residues. Germline-derived CDR1 and CDR2 are LNHDA and SQIVND (reference sequence). V lost 2 bases and J 4 bases, leaving 18 bases between the germline ends. The CDR3 DNA, read in part, is TGTGCCAGTAGTATAAACCCCTCCAGGGGATATTACAATGAG. Amino acid sequence: CASSINPSRGYYNE. The whole CDR3 is CASSINPSRGYYNEQFF.

This clone was seen at least ten times. The CDR3 end is not reached by the read, which stops 3 residues before it; the germline J gene fills it in. The chain joins TRBV20-1 to TRBJ2-7; 11 nucleotides line up with TRBD2. The V gene end was trimmed by 3 bases and the J gene end by 2 bases; junction bases not matched to a gene: 9. This CDR3 comprises 16 residues. Germline loops: CDR1 DFQATT, CDR2 SNEGSKA (reference sequence). The CDR3 is CSARELAGALAYEQYF. The covered CDR3 bases are TGCAGTGCTAGGGAACTAGCGGGAGCCCTTGCCTACGAG.

This clone has a count of ten or more. The read stops 3 residues short of the end of the CDR3; the missing end is completed from the germline J gene. J is TRBJ2-3 and V is TRBV5-1, with 12 positions matching TRBD2. Germline CDR1 SGHRS, CDR2 YFSETQ. V dropped 4 bases and J dropped 2; count of bases not matched to a gene: 11. This CDR3 is built from 18 residues. CDR3 bases read: TGCGCCAGCAGCGCAAGACTAGCGGGAGACAGGTACACAGATACG. This codes for CASSARLAGDRYTDT. The entire CDR3 protein reads CASSARLAGDRYTDTQYF.

This clone has ten or more counts. The read halts 3 residues ahead of the CDR3 end, with the missing end drawn from the germline J gene. The chain employs TRBV5-4 and TRBJ1-2; D ambiguous. Looked up from germline, CDR1 is SGHNT and CDR2 is YYREEE (reference sequence). The CDR3 spans 13 residues. Trimming pared 3 bases from V and 1 base from J, leaving 7 bases between. The CDR3 loop is CASSSTGNYGYTF. CDR3 DNA (partial): TGTGCCAGCAGCTCTACGGGTAACTATGGC.